This T cell receptor beta chain was recovered during a study of cytomegalovirus exposure and HLA in healthy donors. Overall study findings and caveats: It was reported that the classifier diagnosed cytomegalovirus status with high specificity and sensitivity in both the original and validation cohorts.

Of note for this clone: The antigen is not known.

CDR3 length: 15 amino acids. The germline CDR1 and CDR2 sequences are MRHNA and SNTAGT. The trim removed 4 bases at V and 2 bases at J, leaving 4 bases unmatched. Primers: 60 Vbeta forward and 13 Jbeta reverse. Repertoires were generated with immunoSEQ multiplex PCR, while TCRdb's copy carries only in-frame clones and drops some. Seen here are approximately 160,000 clones, roughly 85% observed once, and the top ten hold around a tenth. This chain links TRBV6-4 with TRBJ2-3; 9 positions match TRBD2. The receptor was derived from a man between 18 and 35 years old in good health and CMV-seropositive. Sequenced material: PBMCs. CDR3 region: CASSVGGRDTDTQYF. The CDR3 DNA follows: TGTGCCAGCAGTGTCGGCGGGAGGGACACAGATACGCAGTATTTT.